These 12 T cell receptor beta chains share one sample of origin, sequenced in a study of identical twins. TCRdb itself ran the 5' RACE reads through MiXCR, one entry per CDR3 protein. Of 450,000 or so distinct CDR3 sequences listed, approximately 15% are singletons. These same data were also listed under a study on yellow fever vaccine responses in identical twins.

Material for sequencing was CD4+ T cells sorted from blood. The origin of the receptors is a woman aged 18-29 years in good health.

V usage is TRBV5-7 and J usage is TRBJ2-1, with TRBD2 matching over 7 bases. TRBV5-7 is filed as an ORF, its function uncertain. J gave up 4 bases and V 4 bases, and 11 bases lay outside the gene matches. This CDR3 comprises 16 residues. CDR3 sequence: CASSPGRDGLYNEQFF. CDR3 nucleotides: TGTGCCAGCAGCCCGGGGAGGGACGGACTGTACAATGAGCAGTTCTTC.

This clonotype appeared many times. The rearrangement links TRBV27 to TRBJ1-4, with D perhaps TRBD1 (5 bases). Germline-derived CDR1 and CDR2 are MNHEY and SMNVEV (reference sequence). CDR3 length: 12 amino acids. The V end was cut by 6 bases, the J end by 8 bases, with 10 bases between. The chain's CDR3 is CASRRQREKLFF. CDR3 in DNA: TGTGCCAGCAGGAGACAGCGGGAAAAACTGTTTTTT. The whole variable domain, filled in from reference TRBV27 and TRBJ1-4, reads EAQVTQNPRYLITVTGKKLTVTCSQNMNHEYMSWYRQDPGLGLRQIYYSMNVEVTDKGDVPEGYKVSRKEKRNFPLILESPSPNQTSLYFCASRRQREKLFFGSGTQLSVL.

This clonotype came up many times. V is TRBV5-1 and J is TRBJ2-1; D may be TRBD2 (5 bases). The germline V gene has CDR1 SGHRS and CDR2 YFSETQ. The V end lost 3 bases, the J end lost 3 bases, and 7 bases lay between the germline ends. This CDR3 comprises 13 residues. The DNA of the CDR3 is TGCGCCAGCAGCTCAACTAGCTACAATGAGCAGTTCTTC. This encodes CASSSTSYNEQFF.

The V gene is TRBV7-2, the J gene TRBJ2-2, with 9 nucleotides matching TRBD2. Germline loops: CDR1 SGHTA, CDR2 FQGNSA. The CDR3 has 15 residues. Trimming took 3 bases from V and 6 from J; bases not matched to a gene: 5. The CDR3 region is CASSFLAGDSGELFF. The CDR3 nucleotides are TGTGCCAGCAGCTTCTTAGCGGGAGACTCCGGGGAGCTGTTTTTT.

This chain uses TRBV3-1 with TRBJ2-5; D is uncertain. The CDR3 totals 15 residues. The ends were cut back, 0 bases at V and 1 base at J, with 9 bases in the middle. The V gene's germline CDR1 is LGHDT and CDR2 YNNKEL (reference sequence). CDR3 loop: CASSQEWTIQETQYF. CDR3 coding DNA: TGTGCCAGCAGCCAAGAATGGACCATCCAAGAGACCCAGTACTTC.

There are a few counts of this clonotype. The rearrangement joins TRBV6-2 or TRBV6-3 to TRBJ1-6, with 8 bases aligning to TRBD1. CDR3 length: 14 residues. In germline, CDR1 is MNHEY, CDR2 SVGEGT. The V and J ends lost 7 bases and 9 bases, in that order; junction bases with no gene match: 8. CDR3 nucleotides: TGTGCCAGCATGCCGACAGGGGCCGTTTCACCCCTCCACTTT. Translated: CASMPTGAVSPLHF.

The gene calls are TRBV9 and TRBJ2-3; D is uncertain. The CDR3 has 14 residues. CDR1 is SGDLS, CDR2 YYNGEE, per germline. V lost 0 bases, J lost 6 bases, and 11 bases lay in between. CDR3 region: CASSVESPMDTQYF. CDR3 nucleotide sequence: TGTGCCAGCAGCGTAGAATCCCCGATGGATACGCAGTATTTT.

This clonotype was seen a handful of times. V usage is TRBV20-1 and J usage is TRBJ1-1, with TRBD1 identical over 7 bases. The CDR3 is 18 amino acids. Germline loops: CDR1 DFQATT, CDR2 SNEGSKA (reference sequence). The V gene end was trimmed by 3 bases and the J gene end by 6 bases; junction bases not matched to a gene: 22. Here the CDR3 DNA reads TGCAGTGCTAGGATAAAATTGACAGGGATTGGTGGTCGGGCTGAAGCTTTCTTT. It encodes CSARIKLTGIGGRAEAFF.

The V and J genes are TRBV27 and TRBJ2-5; 7 nucleotides line up with TRBD2. Germline-derived CDR1 and CDR2 are MNHEY and SMNVEV (reference sequence). Germline trimming cut 4 bases from V and 0 bases from J; bases unmatched to any gene: 5. CDR3 length equals 15 residues. The CDR3 nucleotides read TGTGCCAGCAGTTGGGAGGGGAAAAACCAAGAGACCCAGTACTTC. Translating it yields CASSWEGKNQETQYF.

The chain links TRBV29-1 to TRBJ1-1; D is possibly TRBD1 (5 bases). V lost 1 base and J lost 0, with 24 bases in between. The germline V gene has CDR1 SQVTM and CDR2 ANQGSEA. There are 19 residues in the CDR3. The CDR3 spells CSVEVVGFRGPTMNTEAFF. The CDR3 region has the DNA TGCAGCGTTGAAGTTGTAGGCTTCCGGGGACCCACCATGAACACTGAAGCTTTCTTT.

This clonotype has more than one count but fewer than ten. This could be a read error, since a much larger clone is one nucleotide away. The V call is TRBV3-1, the J call TRBJ2-7; D remains unclear. Trimming shortened V by 6 bases and J by 2 bases, and 5 bases separated the two germline ends. From germline, CDR1 is LGHDT and CDR2 YNNKEL (reference sequence). The CDR3 runs to 11 residues. The CDR3 spells CASSKTYEQYF. The CDR3 bases are TGTGCCAGCAGTAAGACCTACGAGCAGTACTTC.

The gene calls are TRBV19 and TRBJ2-1; TRBD2 might be the D (5 bases). With 7 bases removed from V and 0 bases from J, the gap between germline ends came to 10 bases. This CDR3 has 14 amino acids. The germline CDR1 and CDR2 sequences are LNHDA and SQIVND (reference sequence). The DNA for the CDR3 is TGTGCCAGTAATCGAGGGCGCTCCTACAATGAGCAGTTCTTC. The encoded protein is CASNRGRSYNEQFF. Combining the CDR3 with reference TRBV19 and TRBJ2-1 gives the whole variable domain DGGITQSPKYLFRKEGQNVTLSCEQNLNHDAMYWYRQDPGQGLRLIYYSQIVNDFQKGDIAEGYSVSREKKESFPLTVTSAQKNPTAFYLCASNRGRSYNEQFFGPGTRLTVL.